Included here is one T cell receptor beta chain sequence, with context. This specimen comes from a study of shared T cell receptors in the human thymus. The CDR3 has 16 amino acids. The V gene lost 4 bases and the J gene lost 3 bases, with 17 bases spanning the gap. Germline V CDR1 and CDR2: SGHRS, YFSETQ. Produced via immunoSEQ multiplex PCR; TCRdb's table is partial and in-frame only. This table has approximately 760,000 clones, approximately 83% appearing once. These data are also associated with another study on human thymus T cells. That investigation notes: Obtained as resections during corrective heart surgery, the thymus tissue was then studied. Unrelated people showed highly overlapping thymic repertoires, related research reported.

The chain carries TRBV5-1 and TRBJ2-1; a possible D gene is TRBD2 (7 bases). The sample taken for sequencing was thymocytes. This receptor was taken from a girl less than two years old with a congenital heart defect. In DNA form, the CDR3 reads TGCGCCAGCAGCACGGCTGGCGGGGGCAACTACAATGAGCAGTTCTTC. It encodes CASSTAGGGNYNEQFF.